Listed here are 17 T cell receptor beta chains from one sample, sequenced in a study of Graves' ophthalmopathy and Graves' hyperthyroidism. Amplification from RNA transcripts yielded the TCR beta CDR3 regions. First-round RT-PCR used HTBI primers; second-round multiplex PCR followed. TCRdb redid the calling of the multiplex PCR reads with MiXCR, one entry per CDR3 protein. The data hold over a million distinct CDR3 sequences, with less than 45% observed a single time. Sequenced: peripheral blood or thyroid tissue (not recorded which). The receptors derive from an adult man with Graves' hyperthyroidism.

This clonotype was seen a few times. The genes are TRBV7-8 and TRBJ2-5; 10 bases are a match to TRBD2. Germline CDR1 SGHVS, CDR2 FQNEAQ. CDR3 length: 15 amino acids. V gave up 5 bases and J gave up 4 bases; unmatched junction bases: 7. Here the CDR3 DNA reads TGTGCCAGCAGCAGTAGCGGGAGGTCCCCAGAGACCCAGTACTTC. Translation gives CASSSSGRSPETQYF.

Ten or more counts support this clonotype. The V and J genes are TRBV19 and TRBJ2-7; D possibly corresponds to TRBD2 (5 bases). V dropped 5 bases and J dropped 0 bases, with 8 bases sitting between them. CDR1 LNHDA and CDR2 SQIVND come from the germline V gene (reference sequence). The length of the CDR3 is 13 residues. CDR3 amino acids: CASSWRHSYEQYF. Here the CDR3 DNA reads TGTGCCAGTAGTTGGAGGCACTCCTACGAGCAGTACTTC.

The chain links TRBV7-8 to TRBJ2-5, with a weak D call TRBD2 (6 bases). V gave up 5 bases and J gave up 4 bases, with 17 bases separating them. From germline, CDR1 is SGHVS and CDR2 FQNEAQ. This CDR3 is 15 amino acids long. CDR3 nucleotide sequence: TGTGCCAGCAGCACGAACCGGCGGGGTCGAGAGACCCAGTACTTC. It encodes CASSTNRRGRETQYF. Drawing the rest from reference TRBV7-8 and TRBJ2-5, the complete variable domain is GAGVSQSPRYKVAKRGQDVALRCDPISGHVSLFWYQQALGQGPEFLTYFQNEAQLDKSGLPSDRFFAERPEGSVSTLKIQRTQQEDSAVYLCASSTNRRGRETQYFGPGTRLLVL.

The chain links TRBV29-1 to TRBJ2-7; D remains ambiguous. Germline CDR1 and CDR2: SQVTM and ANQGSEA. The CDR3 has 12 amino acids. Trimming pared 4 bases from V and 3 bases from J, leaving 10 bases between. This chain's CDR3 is CSVVRLDYEQYF. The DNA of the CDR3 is TGCAGCGTTGTGAGGCTGGACTACGAGCAGTACTTC.

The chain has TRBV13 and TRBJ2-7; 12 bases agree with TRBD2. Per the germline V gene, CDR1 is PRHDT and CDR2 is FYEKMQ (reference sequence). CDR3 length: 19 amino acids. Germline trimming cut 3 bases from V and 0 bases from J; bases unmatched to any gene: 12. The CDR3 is CASSFRVLAGGPHSYEQYF. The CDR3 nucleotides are TGTGCCAGCAGCTTCCGAGTTCTAGCGGGAGGGCCCCACTCCTACGAGCAGTACTTC.

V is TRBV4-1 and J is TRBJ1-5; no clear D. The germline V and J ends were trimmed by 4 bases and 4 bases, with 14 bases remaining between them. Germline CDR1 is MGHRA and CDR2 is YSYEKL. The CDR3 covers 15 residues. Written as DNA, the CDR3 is TGCGCCAGCAGCCCGAATAATGGGCAGAATCAGCCCCAGCATTTT. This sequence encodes CASSPNNGQNQPQHF.

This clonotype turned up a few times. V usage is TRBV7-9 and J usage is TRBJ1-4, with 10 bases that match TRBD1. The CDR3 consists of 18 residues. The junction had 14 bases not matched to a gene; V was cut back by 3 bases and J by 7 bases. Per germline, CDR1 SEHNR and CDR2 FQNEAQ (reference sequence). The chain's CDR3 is CASSFSRGQGLFGEKLFF. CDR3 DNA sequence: TGTGCCAGCAGCTTTTCTCGGGGACAGGGGCTATTCGGTGAAAAACTGTTTTTT. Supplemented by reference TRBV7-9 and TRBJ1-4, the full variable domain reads DTGVSQNPRHKITKRGQNVTFRCDPISEHNRLYWYRQTLGQGPEFLTYFQNEAQLEKSRLLSDRFSAERPKGSFSTLEIQRTEQGDSAMYLCASSFSRGQGLFGEKLFFGSGTQLSVL.

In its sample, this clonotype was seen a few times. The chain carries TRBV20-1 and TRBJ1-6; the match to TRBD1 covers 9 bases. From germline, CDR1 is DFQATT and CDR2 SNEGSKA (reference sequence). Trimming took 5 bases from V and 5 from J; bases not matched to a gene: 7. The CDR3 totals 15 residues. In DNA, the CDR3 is TGCAGTGCTCACACAGGGGGCGCGGATAATTCACCCCTCCACTTT. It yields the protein CSAHTGGADNSPLHF.

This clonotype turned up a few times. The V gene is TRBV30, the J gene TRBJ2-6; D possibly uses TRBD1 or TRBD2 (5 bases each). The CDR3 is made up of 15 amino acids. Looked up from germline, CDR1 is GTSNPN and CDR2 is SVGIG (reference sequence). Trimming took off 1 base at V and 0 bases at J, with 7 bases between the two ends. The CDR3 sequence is CAWSEGSSGANVLTF. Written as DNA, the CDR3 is TGTGCCTGGAGTGAGGGGAGCTCTGGGGCCAACGTCCTGACTTTC.

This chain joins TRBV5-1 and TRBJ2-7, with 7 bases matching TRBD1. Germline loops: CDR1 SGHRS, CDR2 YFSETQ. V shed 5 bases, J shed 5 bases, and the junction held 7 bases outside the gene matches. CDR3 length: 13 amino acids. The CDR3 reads CASRDRVGNEQYF. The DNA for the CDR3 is TGCGCCAGCAGAGACAGGGTAGGGAACGAGCAGTACTTC. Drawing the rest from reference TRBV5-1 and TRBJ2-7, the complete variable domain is KAGVTQTPRYLIKTRGQQVTLSCSPISGHRSVSWYQQTPGQGLQFLFEYFSETQRNKGNFPGRFSGRQFSNSRSEMNVSTLELGDSALYLCASRDRVGNEQYFGPGTRLTVT.

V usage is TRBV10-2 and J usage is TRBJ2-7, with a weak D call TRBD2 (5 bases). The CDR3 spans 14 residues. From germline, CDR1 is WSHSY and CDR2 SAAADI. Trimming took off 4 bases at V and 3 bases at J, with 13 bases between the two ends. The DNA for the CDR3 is TGCGCCAGCAGTGCCGGACTTCATAACTACGAGCAGTACTTC. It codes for CASSAGLHNYEQYF.

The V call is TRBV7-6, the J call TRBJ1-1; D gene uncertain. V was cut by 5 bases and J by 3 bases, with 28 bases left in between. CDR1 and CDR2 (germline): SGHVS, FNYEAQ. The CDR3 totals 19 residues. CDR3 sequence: CASSPNLPREMVMDTEAFF. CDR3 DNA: TGTGCCAGCAGCCCTAACCTCCCCCGGGAGATGGTTATGGACACTGAAGCTTTCTTT.

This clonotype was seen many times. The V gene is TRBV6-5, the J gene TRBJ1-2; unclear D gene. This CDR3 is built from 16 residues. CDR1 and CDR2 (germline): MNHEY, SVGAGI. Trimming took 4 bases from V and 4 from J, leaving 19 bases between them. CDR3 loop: CASSSSGLGGSYGYTF. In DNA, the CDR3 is TGTGCCAGCAGTTCTTCAGGTCTGGGCGGGTCCTATGGCTACACCTTC.

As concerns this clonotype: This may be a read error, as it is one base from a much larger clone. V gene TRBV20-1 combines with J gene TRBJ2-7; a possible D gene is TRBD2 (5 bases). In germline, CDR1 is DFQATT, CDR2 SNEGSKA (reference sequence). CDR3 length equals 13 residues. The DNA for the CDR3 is TGCAGTGGGGGTATCGGGGTCTCCCACGAGCAGTACTTC. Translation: CSGGIGVSHEQYF.

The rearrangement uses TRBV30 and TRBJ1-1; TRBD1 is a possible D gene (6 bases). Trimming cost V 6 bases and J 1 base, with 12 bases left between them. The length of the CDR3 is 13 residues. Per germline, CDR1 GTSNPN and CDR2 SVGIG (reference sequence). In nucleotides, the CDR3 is TGTGCCTGTGACAGGCTGTCGAACACTGAAGCTTTCTTT. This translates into CACDRLSNTEAFF.

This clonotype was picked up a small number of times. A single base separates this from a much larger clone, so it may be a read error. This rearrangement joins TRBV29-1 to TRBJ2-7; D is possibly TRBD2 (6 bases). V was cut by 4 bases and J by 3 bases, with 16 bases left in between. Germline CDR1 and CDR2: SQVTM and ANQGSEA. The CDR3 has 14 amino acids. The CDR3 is CSVGGDGSNYEQYF. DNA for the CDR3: TGCAGCGTTGGGGGGGACGGCTCCAACTACGAGCAGTACTTC.

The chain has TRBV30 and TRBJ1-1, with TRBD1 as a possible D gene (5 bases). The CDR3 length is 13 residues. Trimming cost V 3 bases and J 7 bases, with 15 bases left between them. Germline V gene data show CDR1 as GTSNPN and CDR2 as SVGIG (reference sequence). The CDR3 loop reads CAWRGRQLNEAFF. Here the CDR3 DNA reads TGTGCCTGGAGGGGGAGACAGCTTAATGAAGCTTTCTTT.